Presented here are 28 T cell receptor beta chains from one specimen sequenced in a study of tumor-infiltrating lymphocytes in primary liver carcinoma. With a constant-region primer, TCR beta cDNA was made from approximately 500 ng of total RNA. Amplification in three nested multiplex PCR rounds with slightly modified ARM-PCR gave rise to TCR beta libraries. TRBV1-TRBV30 forward primers paired with a C-beta reverse primer drove the first two PCR rounds, around 10 cycles each. TCRdb ran MiXCR on the multiplex PCR reads and lists one entry per CDR3 protein. The sample lists hundreds of thousands of distinct CDR3 sequences; about 62% were seen once. The researchers obtained blood RNA from unsorted whole blood and also extracted germline DNA. The sequenced sample was peripheral blood. All receptors derive from a man in his forties or fifties with primary liver carcinoma and hepatitis B virus infection.

The gene calls are TRBV5-1 and TRBJ2-5, with a weak D call TRBD2 (7 bases). CDR1 is SGHRS and CDR2 is YFSETQ in the germline V gene. V was pared by 5 bases and J by 3 bases, with 14 bases between. This CDR3 is 14 amino acids long. CDR3 bases: TGCGCCAGCAGAGTACCGGGGGGCGAAGAGACCCAGTACTTC. Amino acids: CASRVPGGEETQYF.

With regard to this clonotype: This may come from a read error, since a much larger clone is one base off. The chain links TRBV12-3 or TRBV12-4 to TRBJ1-1, with D possibly being TRBD1 (5 bases). This CDR3 region has 15 residues. CDR3 nucleotide sequence: TGTGTCAGCAGTTTATGGGTCTCGAGGGGAACTGAAGCTTTCTTT. Translating gives CVSSLWVSRGTEAFF.

Comments on this clonotype: This may stem from a read error, because a much larger clone lies one nucleotide away. The chain combines TRBV12-3 or TRBV12-4 with TRBJ2-1, with TRBD1 matching over 9 bases. This CDR3 has 13 residues. The CDR3 DNA reads TGTGCCAGCAGTTTGCCGGGACAGGGAGGGCAGCACTTC. Translated, it gives CASSLPGQGGQHF.

To note about this clonotype: A much bigger clone sits one base away, suggesting this may be a read error. This chain uses TRBV29-1 with TRBJ2-5, with D perhaps matching TRBD2 (5 bases). From germline, CDR1 is SQVTM and CDR2 ANQGSEA. The CDR3 loop spans 13 amino acids. CDR3 residues: CSVESDGKESQYF. CDR3 nucleotide sequence: TGCAGCGTCGAGTCGGACGGGAAAGAGAGCCAGTACTTC.

Regarding this clonotype: The CDR3 does not end in the conserved phenylalanine or tryptophan, so this is likely a read error. The chain recombines TRBV5-1 with TRBJ1-2; D remains unclear. V was cut by 1 base and J by 8 bases, with 15 bases left in between. CDR3 length equals 14 residues. CDR1 is SGHRS, CDR2 YFSETQ, per germline. This CDR3 is CASSLSANFYGYTV. For the CDR3, the DNA is TGCGCCAGCAGCTTGAGTGCAAACTTTTACGGCTACACCGTC.

On this clonotype: The junction and the germline gene differ at one end; a read error may be behind it. V and J are TRBV10-3 and TRBJ1-5; TRBD1 aligns across 10 bases. The CDR3 contains 16 residues. Germline V gene lookup returns CDR1 ENHRY and CDR2 SYGVKD. The CDR3 sequence: CAASKGDRGGGQHQHF. In DNA form, the CDR3 reads TGTGCCGCCTCGAAGGGGGACAGGGGAGGAGGACAGCACCAGCATTTT.

About this clonotype: Given a much more abundant clone one base away, this may be a read error. The chain joins TRBV5-1 to TRBJ2-5; 10 bases line up with TRBD2. The germline V gene encodes CDR1 SGHRS and CDR2 YFSETQ. The CDR3 is 15 amino acids. The CDR3 DNA follows: TGCTCCAGCTCCGGACTAGCGGATTACCAAGAGACCCAGTACTTC. Its translation is CSSSGLADYQETQYF.

The V call is TRBV6-5, the J call TRBJ1-2; D gene ambiguous. V lost 4 bases and J lost 10, with 16 bases in between. CDR3 length: 13 residues. Germline CDR1 reads MNHEY; CDR2 reads SVGAGI. The CDR3 loop reads CASSFGLGGAYTF. The DNA of the CDR3 is TGTGCCAGCAGTTTCGGCTTAGGTGGAGCCTACACCTTC.

Concerning this clonotype: One end of the junction does not line up with germline, which may come from a read error. The J gene is TRBJ2-7, the V gene TRBV10-3; 9 bases line up with TRBD1. The CDR3 totals 14 residues. CDR1 ENHRY and CDR2 SYGVKD come from the germline V gene. The CDR3 DNA reads TGTGCCATCTGTGATGAGGACAGGGGCTACGAGCAGTACTTC. Translation gives CAICDEDRGYEQYF.

This chain connects TRBV28 to TRBJ2-1; 11 nucleotides match TRBD1. V lost 3 bases, J lost 8 bases, and 9 bases stayed unmatched. CDR1 is MDHEN, CDR2 SYDVKM, per germline. The CDR3 sequence is 16 residues long. The CDR3 nucleotides read TGTGCCAGCAGTTTGGGGACAGGGGGGAGTTACGATGAGCAGTTCTTC. Amino acid sequence: CASSLGTGGSYDEQFF.

Concerning this clonotype: A clone one base away is much larger, so this may be a read error. The chain recombines TRBV14 with TRBJ2-2; 9 bases are a match to TRBD1. Germline-derived CDR1 and CDR2 are SGHDN and FVKESK. The CDR3 has 16 residues. As DNA, the CDR3 is TGTGCCAGCAGCTACATGGGACAGGGAAACACCGGGGAGCCGTTTTTT. Translated, it gives CASSYMGQGNTGEPFF.

This clonotype has only a few counts. The chain joins TRBV28 to TRBJ2-7; TRBD2 is a possible D gene (5 bases). V was shortened by 6 bases and J by 4 bases, with 13 bases between the two germline ends. The CDR3 has 13 amino acids. CDR1 MDHEN and CDR2 SYDVKM come from the germline V gene. The CDR3 nucleotides are TGTGCCAGCAGATCGGGATCCATGTACGAGCAGTACTTC. This encodes CASRSGSMYEQYF.

J is TRBJ2-1 and V is TRBV28, with TRBD1 matching over 11 bases. Per germline, CDR1 MDHEN and CDR2 SYDVKM. J lost 7 bases, V lost 5 bases, and 7 bases had no gene match. This CDR3 is 15 amino acids long. CDR3 in amino acids: CASSPGTGGRNEQFF. The CDR3, as DNA: TGTGCCAGCAGTCCGGGGACAGGGGGAAGGAATGAGCAGTTCTTC.

In its sample, this clonotype was seen a few times. This sequence joins TRBV10-3 and TRBJ2-1; 10 nucleotides match TRBD1. CDR1 and CDR2 from the germline V gene are ENHRY and SYGVKD. The CDR3 covers 12 residues. The V gene end was trimmed by 1 base and the J gene end by 14 bases; junction bases not matched to a gene: 2. The CDR3 DNA reads TGTGCCATCAGTGAGTACGGGACAGGGGAGTTCTTC. As protein: CAISEYGTGEFF.

Turning to this clonotype: One junction end disagrees with the germline gene, perhaps due to a read error. This chain uses TRBV11-2 with TRBJ2-2; D ambiguous. This CDR3 has 15 amino acids. Germline V gene data show CDR1 as SGHAT and CDR2 as FQNNGV. The CDR3 loop is CGSSWTASNTGELFF. The CDR3 DNA sequence: TGTGGCAGCAGCTGGACGGCCTCGAATACCGGGGAGCTGTTTTTT.

This clonotype came up many times. One end of the junction fails to match germline, which may point to a read error. V is TRBV7-9 and J is TRBJ2-1, with 9 positions matching TRBD2. The CDR3 consists of 11 residues. Germline lookup yields CDR1 SEHNR and CDR2 FQNEAQ (reference sequence). For the CDR3, the DNA is TGTGCCAGCAGCCTAGCGGGACTGCAGTTCTTC. This translates into CASSLAGLQFF.

On this clonotype itself: At one boundary the junction diverges from the germline segment, which might be a read error. The V gene is TRBV11-2, the J gene TRBJ2-1, with 11 bases lining up with TRBD2. The germline V gene encodes CDR1 SGHAT and CDR2 FQNNGV. The CDR3 consists of 16 residues. The CDR3 sequence is CASMGLAGGRYNEQFF. Here the CDR3 DNA reads TGCGCCAGCATGGGGCTAGCGGGAGGAAGATACAATGAACAGTTCTTC.

The chain couples TRBV4-2 to TRBJ2-7; weak D call: TRBD1 (5 bases). From germline, CDR1 is LGHNA and CDR2 YNFKEQ. The CDR3 has 15 amino acids. Trimming took 1 base from V and 5 from J, leaving 15 bases between them. Here the CDR3 DNA reads TGTGCCAGCAGCCAAGCGAGCAGGGCTTCGAACGAGCAGTACTTC. Translated, it gives CASSQASRASNEQYF.

V and J are TRBV29-1 and TRBJ1-6, with 9 bases identical to TRBD1. The CDR3 has 13 residues. Germline loops: CDR1 SQVTM, CDR2 ANQGSEA. Unmatched junction bases numbered 7, after V lost 7 bases and J lost 9 bases. The CDR3 DNA follows: TGCAGCGAGCGACAGGGGGGAAGTTCACCCCTCCACTTT. Translating it yields CSERQGGSSPLHF.

This rearrangement joins TRBV5-1 to TRBJ2-7; 8 nucleotides match TRBD1. Looked up from germline, CDR1 is SGHRS and CDR2 is YFSETQ. CDR3 size: 15 residues. Germline trimming cut 0 bases from V and 5 bases from J; bases unmatched to any gene: 7. CDR3 bases: TGCGCCAGCAGCTTGGGACAGGGGAGGAACCACGAGCAGTACTTC. Protein sequence: CASSLGQGRNHEQYF.

Worth noting for this clonotype: The junction shows a germline mismatch at one end, possibly a read error. The J gene is TRBJ2-4, the V gene TRBV28; D gene uncertain. Germline assignment: CDR1 MDHEN and CDR2 SYDVKM. The CDR3 is 15 residues long. CDR3 sequence (DNA): TGTGTCAGCAGTCCAAGGTGGGGAGCCAAAAACATTCAGTACTTC. The encoded protein is CVSSPRWGAKNIQYF.

Comment on this clonotype: This may be a read error: a much more frequent sequence differs by one nucleotide. The chain is built from TRBV6-5 and TRBJ2-1, with a weak D call TRBD1 (7 bases). Per the germline V gene, CDR1 is MNHEY and CDR2 is SVGAGI. There are 18 residues in the CDR3. The CDR3 is CACSPRGAADLSYNEQFF. The CDR3 DNA follows: TGTGCCTGCAGCCCCAGGGGGGCAGCGGACTTATCCTACAATGAGCAGTTCTTC.

This clonotype was seen once. Given a much more abundant clone one base away, this may be a read error. As the CDR3 is not closed by the conserved phenylalanine or tryptophan, this likely results from a read error. This chain uses TRBV6-1 with TRBJ2-7; D not certain. V gave up 2 bases and J gave up 5 bases, with 10 bases separating them. Germline lookup yields CDR1 MNHNS and CDR2 SASEGT. CDR3 length: 13 residues. This CDR3 reads CASSESPRDEQYL. CDR3 DNA: TGTGCCAGCAGTGAATCGCCTCGGGACGAGCAGTACTTA.

V and J are TRBV5-1 and TRBJ2-1; 7 nucleotides align to TRBD1. Germline V CDR1 and CDR2: SGHRS, YFSETQ. The CDR3 contains 15 residues. J lost 2 bases, V lost 1 base, and 3 bases had no gene match. The CDR3 nucleotides read TGCGCCAGCAGCTTGACAGGGGATCCCTACAATGAGCAGTTCTTC. This gives the protein CASSLTGDPYNEQFF.

As for this clonotype: Given a much more abundant clone one base away, this may be a read error. As the CDR3 is not closed by the conserved phenylalanine or tryptophan, this likely results from a read error. The chain carries TRBV30 and TRBJ1-1; D possibly corresponds to TRBD1 (5 bases). Germline-derived CDR1 and CDR2 are GTSNPN and SVGIG (reference sequence). This CDR3 spans 8 amino acids. DNA for the CDR3: TGTGCTTGGGGGACGGCTTTCATT. Amino acids: CAWGTAFI.

In the case of this clonotype: At one end the junction does not follow the germline gene, possibly because of a read error. The chain carries TRBV4-3 and TRBJ2-1; TRBD2 matches 12 bases. Germline assignment: CDR1 LGHNA and CDR2 YSLEER. The CDR3 contains 15 residues. This CDR3 is CASSQVTSGSNEQSF. The CDR3 DNA reads TGCGCCAGCAGCCAAGTGACTAGCGGGAGTAATGAGCAGTCCTTC.

As regards this clonotype: A clone one base away is much larger, so this may be a read error. This chain links TRBV4-1 with TRBJ2-7; 9 bases line up with TRBD1. The germline CDR1 and CDR2 sequences are MGHRA and YSYEKL. This CDR3 comprises 16 residues. The V gene end was trimmed by 1 base and the J gene end by 7 bases; junction bases not matched to a gene: 11. CDR3 sequence reads: CASSQASGQGQGEQYF. CDR3 DNA: TGCGCCAGCAGCCAAGCTTCGGGACAAGGACAGGGGGAGCAGTACTTC.

The rearrangement links TRBV6-5 to TRBJ1-1; TRBD1 might be the D (5 bases). The CDR3 is 12 residues long. Germline CDR1 reads MNHEY; CDR2 reads SVGAGI. Trimming took 4 bases from V and 5 from J, leaving 8 bases between them. The CDR3 region has the DNA TGTGCCAGCAGTTCTCCAGGGACTGAAGCTTTCTTT. It encodes CASSSPGTEAFF.